A selection of T cell receptor beta chains follows, all from one sample in a study of T cell responses to AZD1222 COVID-19 vaccine. Clones were sequenced by immunoSEQ multiplex PCR, and TCRdb holds only the in-frame ones, with some missing. The data contain 80,000 to 90,000 clones, approximately 89% of them singletons. This specimen consisted of peripheral blood, obtained on day 0 of AZD1222 vaccination. All receptors come from an adult in good health. The CDR3 runs from the conserved cysteine through the conserved F or W. A D gene is named only where the DNA matches it firmly. The listing skips clone size in some rows; elsewhere it reads once, few, many or a size class.

J gene	clone size	D gene	V gene	CDR3 DNA	CDR3 protein
TRBJ1-2	NA	TRBD1	TRBV5-4	TGTGCCAGCAGCTTGCCTGGACAGGGGGGGGATGGCTACACCTTC	CASSLPGQGGDGYTF
TRBJ1-5	once	NA	TRBV5-5	TGTGCCAGCAGCCCTACTCGGAGCAATCAGCCCCAGCATTTT	CASSPTRSNQPQHF
TRBJ2-3	NA	NA	TRBV9	TGTGCCAGCAGCGCAGCCCCTGCAGTGGACCGGAATACGCAGTATTTT	CASSAAPAVDRNTQYF
TRBJ2-1	NA	TRBD2	TRBV3-1/TRBV3-2	TGTGCCAGCAGCCCTCCCTTCAGGGCGGGAGCCTACAATGAGCAGTTCTTC	CASSPPFRAGAYNEQFF
TRBJ1-1	few	NA	TRBV18	TGTGCCAGCTCACTCGGGGGCGCGAGGGAAACTGAAGCTTTCTTT	CASSLGGARETEAFF
TRBJ1-2	NA	NA	TRBV11-2	TGTGCCAGCAGCTTAGGTCAGGGGTATGGCTACACCTTC	CASSLGQGYGYTF
TRBJ2-2	NA	NA	TRBV24-1	TGTGCCACCAGTGATTTGACGACCTGGGAGGGGGAAATTACCGGGGAGCTGTTTTTT	CATSDLTTWEGEITGELFF
TRBJ2-1	NA	NA	TRBV30	TGTGCCTGGAGGAGGTGGGATGAGCAGTTCTTC	CAWRRWDEQFF
TRBJ1-5	NA	NA	TRBV24-1	TGTGCCACCAGTTTGCAAGGGATTAGCAATCAGCCCCAGCATTTT	CATSLQGISNQPQHF
TRBJ2-7	NA	NA	TRBV6-1	TGTGCCAGCAGTGAACCGGGGATAAAGGCCTACGAGCAGTACTTC	CASSEPGIKAYEQYF
TRBJ2-7	NA	NA	TRBV20-1	TGCAGTGCTAGAGATCTGCGGCACGAGTACTTC	CSARDLRHEYF
TRBJ2-1	NA	TRBD2	TRBV7-2	TGTGCCAGCAGCTCGTCTAGCGGGAGCTTTTACAATGAGCAGTTCTTC	CASSSSSGSFYNEQFF
TRBJ2-2	NA	TRBD2	TRBV9	TGTGCCAGCAGCGGTAGCGGGGAGGGCGCCGGGGAGCTGTTTTTT	CASSGSGEGAGELFF
TRBJ1-1	NA	NA	TRBV7-2	TGTGCCAGCAGCTTAGCTCATCCCTACATGATGAACACTGAAGCTTTCTTT	CASSLAHPYMMNTEAFF
TRBJ1-5	NA	NA	TRBV19	TGTGCCAGTAGTCCCCGGATTGATGGGCAGCCCCAGCATTTT	CASSPRIDGQPQHF
TRBJ1-2	NA	NA	TRBV4-1	TGCGCCAGCAGCCAAGATCGAGGGAGGGCTGGCTACACCTTC	CASSQDRGRAGYTF
TRBJ1-4	NA	NA	TRBV15	TGTGCCACCAGCAGAGAGGTCGGGCAAGCTGTCGGAAAACTGTTTTTT	CATSREVGQAVGKLFF